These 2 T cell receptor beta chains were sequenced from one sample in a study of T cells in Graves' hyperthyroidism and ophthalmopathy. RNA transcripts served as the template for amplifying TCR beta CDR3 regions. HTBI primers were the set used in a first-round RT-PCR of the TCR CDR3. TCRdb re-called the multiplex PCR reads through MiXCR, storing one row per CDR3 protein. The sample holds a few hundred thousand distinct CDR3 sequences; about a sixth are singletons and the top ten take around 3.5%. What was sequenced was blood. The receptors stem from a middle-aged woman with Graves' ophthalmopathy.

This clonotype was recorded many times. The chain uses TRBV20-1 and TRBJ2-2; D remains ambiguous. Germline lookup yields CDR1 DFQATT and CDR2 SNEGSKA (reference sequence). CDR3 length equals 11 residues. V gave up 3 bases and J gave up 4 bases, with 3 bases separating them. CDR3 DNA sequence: TGCAGTGCTAGGGTCACCGGGGAGCTGTTTTTT. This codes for CSARVTGELFF.

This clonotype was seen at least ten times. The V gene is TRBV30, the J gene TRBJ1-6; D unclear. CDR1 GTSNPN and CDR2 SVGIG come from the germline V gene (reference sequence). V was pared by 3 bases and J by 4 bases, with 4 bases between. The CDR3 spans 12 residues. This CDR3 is CAWRQYNSPLHF. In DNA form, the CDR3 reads TGTGCCTGGAGACAGTATAATTCACCCCTCCACTTT.